Below, one T cell receptor beta chain is given with its context. Per the authors' pipeline: Amplified reference gene primers provided the basis for estimating nucleated cell counts. The protocol was immunoSEQ multiplex PCR, while the TCRdb copy is restricted to in-frame clones and leaves out a portion. The D gene and trimming were derived from the DNA, and the V and J assignments and clone size from that table. This table holds nearly 100,000 clones, 75% to 90% found once. The record originates from a study of blood T cell repertoires in COVID-19. Study details: COVID-19 samples collected from the United States, Italy and Spain covered acute and convalescent phases. Sources were T cells, B-cell-depleted T cells, or PBMCs; the material itself was cDNA or gDNA.

Trimming at V came to 6 bases and at J to 4 bases, leaving 8 bases not matched to a gene. Looked up from germline, CDR1 is MDHEN and CDR2 is SYDVKM. The CDR3 is 15 residues long. The receptor was isolated from a man aged 80 or over with acute or convalescent COVID-19. The sequenced sample consisted of peripheral blood. The rearrangement joins TRBV28 to TRBJ1-2; 10 bases line up with TRBD1. CDR3 DNA: TGTGCCAGCAGACCCAAGACAGGGGGCGGCTATGGCTACACCTTC. Translation: CASRPKTGGGYGYTF.